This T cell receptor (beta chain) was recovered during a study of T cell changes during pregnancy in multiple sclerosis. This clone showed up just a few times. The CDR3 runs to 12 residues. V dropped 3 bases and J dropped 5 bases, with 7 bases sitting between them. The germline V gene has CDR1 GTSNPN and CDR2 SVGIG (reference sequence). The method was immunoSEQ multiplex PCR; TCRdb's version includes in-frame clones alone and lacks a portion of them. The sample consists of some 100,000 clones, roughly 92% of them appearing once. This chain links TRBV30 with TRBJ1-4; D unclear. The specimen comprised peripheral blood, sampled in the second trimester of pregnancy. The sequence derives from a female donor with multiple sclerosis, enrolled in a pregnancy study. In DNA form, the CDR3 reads TGTGCCTGGAGGGCTTCGAATGAAAAACTGTTTTTT. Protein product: CAWRASNEKLFF. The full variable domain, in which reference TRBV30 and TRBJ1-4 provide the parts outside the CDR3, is SQTIHQWPATLVQPVGSPLSLECTVEGTSNPNLYWYRQAAGRGLQLLFYSVGIGQISSEVPQNLSASRPQDRQFILSSKKLLLSDSGFYLCAWRASNEKLFFGSGTQLSVL.